Given below is one T cell receptor beta chain in context. The antigen it recognizes is unknown. There are no base qualities to consult, and no much larger clone falls within one base. Relative to germline, V is missing 4 bases and J is missing 2 bases, with 11 bases of the junction outside any gene match. Looking up the germline V gene yields CDR1 SGHTS and CDR2 YDEGEE. Measured from the cysteine to the phenylalanine, the CDR3 is 18 residues long. Of the read, only the CDR3 DNA is kept; its 54 bases are in frame from base 1. Libraries were prepared through the immunoSEQ multiplex PCR assay. The multiplex PCR relied on a mix of 60 forward primers for TCR Vbeta segments and 13 reverse primers for TCR Jbeta segments. A multiplex PCR assay on genomic DNA amplified the CDR3 region of rearranged TCR beta genes. Amplified TCR beta libraries were sequenced as 87-base-pair reads on the Illumina HiSeq System. Per the authors' processing: In a later analysis, tens of millions of unique TCR beta chains were counted across the roughly 670 repertoires, and around 10 million of these chains were shared by at least two donors. A nearest-neighbor algorithm error-corrected the raw reads and collapsed the reads into unique sequences, merging closely related sequences to remove PCR and sequencing errors. CDR3 sequences were aligned to IMGT reference sequences to assign V, D and J gene segments. For a sequence to be retained, at least a six-nucleotide match to both a V gene segment and a J gene segment was required. A rearrangement was called productive if the CDR3 had no stop codons and remained in frame with V and J, and every other rearrangement was called non-productive. CDR3 was defined by IMGT convention, running from the second conserved V-encoded cysteine to the conserved J-encoded phenylalanine. In an earlier analysis of just under 600 of the donors, sequences lacking an unambiguous match to a single V gene segment were excluded. An earlier analysis of 587 of the donors called V segments functional above 56.7% productive rearrangements and segregating when the between-donor standard deviation exceeded 5%. A statistical classification framework was developed to diagnose cytomegalovirus status using the catalog of TCR beta chain sequences. In a later analysis, V and J genes were assigned by comparing TCR nucleotide sequences against IMGT/GENE-DB human TR gene sequences. Using the TCRdist pipeline, a later analysis assigned CDR3 sequences along with most-parsimonious VDJ recombination scenarios. A later analysis defined each TCR beta chain by its CDR3 amino acid sequence plus V-gene family, and excluded reads lacking a unique V-gene family. In a later analysis, nearly 600 highly shared, low-generation-probability nucleotide sequences were removed to address suspected cross-contamination and a sequencing artifact. In a later analysis, a clonal expansion index was calculated for each public chain from normalized within-repertoire ranks of inferred template counts. In a later analysis, generation probabilities were computed with a VDJ recombination model fitted to out-of-frame rearrangements, and the resulting probabilities were checked against IGoR. In a later analysis, hypergeometric tests were used to score TCR-TCR, TCR-HLA and TCR-CMV co-occurrence, with a repertoire-size bias correction applied to TCR pairs. In a later analysis, false discovery rates were estimated by permuting HLA or CMV assignments 20 times. A later analysis grouped co-occurring TCRs with DBSCAN, adding TCRdist sequence similarity when clustering within HLA-allele-positive subsets. Repertoires with fewer than 30,000 or more than 120,000 public chains, plus five repertoires with anomalous nucleotide sharing, were excluded from co-occurrence clustering. In its TCRdb copy, this immuneACCESS table keeps in-frame sequences only and misses some clones. Where compared with another copy, unresolved V genes explain less than half of these, and the others have no known cause. Clonal size and the V and J genes are those of that table, whereas D and trimming came from the DNA. The sample data list approximately 150,000 clones, and roughly four fifths of these were observed just once. About 3.4% of the sample rests with the top ten.

This sample was taken from a study of cytomegalovirus exposure and HLA in healthy donors (dated by TCRdb to 2016 to 2017). Study-level background: An earlier analysis of about 530 of the donors reported 276 Gb of sequence data and 95 million to 140 million unique TCR beta sequences obtained from some 200 million T cells. Across 398 genotyped donors of the cohort, an average of about 240,000 unique TCR beta nucleotide sequences per donor were sequenced, and 15% to 20% of those sequences were non-productive. The study aimed to test whether signatures of past pathogen exposure could be identified by cataloging public T cell receptors. Typing coverage varied by locus: about 629-630 donors for A, B, C, DRB1 and DQB1; approximately 500 for DQA1; around 570 for DPA1; about 450 for DPB1. A later analysis re-analyzed previously published TCR beta repertoires from hundreds of donors and added high-resolution HLA genotyping to study TCR occurrence patterns. Because of strong linkage in the cohort, roughly five DR-DQ haplotypes were treated as single units for association and clustering. An earlier analysis of approximately 630 of the donors applied high-throughput TCR beta sequencing to assess whether each TCR beta V gene segment acted as functional or pseudogenic. Donor age, sex, ethnicity and CMV serostatus were compiled alongside the repertoire data. The study profiled the T cell repertoires of about 720 subjects by immunosequencing and related them to cytomegalovirus serostatus. High-throughput TCR immunosequencing, statistical association of individual TCRs with disease status, and machine learning were combined to predict cytomegalovirus infection status. Along with the approximately 620-subject first cohort, a separate validation cohort of over a hundred different subjects was used. Among the 398 genotyped donors, about 85% belonged to the genetic ancestry cluster associated with self-reported Caucasian donors. Every discovery cohort repertoire had been produced on one sequencing platform. Roughly 300 gigabases of sequencing data and some 85 million unique TCR sequences were included in an early release covering about 700 HLA-typed donors. Rather than drawing on any new phenotypic data, the later analysis identified candidate immune exposures from TCR beta sequences and the way those sequences occurred across donors. A later genetic analysis took genome-wide SNP genotypes for about three fifths of the 666 donors and used that subset as a discovery cohort. HLA typing included class I and class II loci at four-digit resolution.

The cohort comprised 666 healthy bone marrow donors. At the time of sampling, all cohort members were nominally healthy, though unrecorded immune exposures were likely present. The donor tested CMV seronegative, placing the donor among the 350 to 400 seronegative members of the cohort. A peripheral blood sample was collected from each donor, and TCR beta sequencing was performed on peripheral blood mononuclear cells. Genomic DNA extraction from the blood cell samples was performed with the Qiagen DNeasy Blood Extraction Kit. Broad study findings and their caveats: Because the 87-base-pair reads could not distinguish some IMGT-functional V segments, including TRBV6-2 and TRBV6-3, those segments were excluded. A further reported finding was that TCR beta sequences accurately predicted the HLA-A and HLA-B alleles for most subjects in the first cohort. A later genetic analysis associated a missense DCLRE1C variant with V-gene and J-gene trimming of TCR beta chains, and an independent cohort replicated the association. Correlated functional status among segregating V segments might be attributable to linkage disequilibrium, but an unknown experimental factor could not be ruled out. For the cohort, immune exposure information was limited to CMV serostatus. Because counts were too low, roughly 17 rarely observed V segments, including chromosome 9 orphons, were left out of the earlier analysis of several hundred of the donors. According to a later analysis, parvovirus B19, influenza, CMV and Epstein-Barr virus appeared linked to several top co-occurrence clusters. Because HLA typing was missing for some donors at each locus, association tests included only the typed subset. Only TCR beta chains were sequenced in this cohort, and the absence of alpha or paired-chain data limited detectable features. An earlier analysis of 450 to 750 of the donors showed that most TCR beta V segments appeared in productive rearrangements either about 87% or about 30% of the time, which broadly matched IMGT annotations. Three of the identified cytomegalovirus-associated TCR beta chains were confirmed in vitro to be specific for cytomegalovirus antigens. Most CMV-associated TCR beta chains appeared to be HLA-restricted in a later analysis, and the HLA associations seemed to be driven largely by CMV exposure. The authors suggested that the approach could potentially be generalized to other disease states and immunological phenotypes. A later analysis associated 15,000 to 20,000 TCR beta sequences with specific HLA alleles at a false discovery rate of 0.05. The study gave a list of about 150 TCR beta chains associated with cytomegalovirus. The classifier was reported to diagnose cytomegalovirus status with high specificity and sensitivity in both the original and validation cohorts. Assigning TCR associations to individual alleles was difficult when HLA alleles, especially DR and DQ, strongly co-occurred. While some public TCRs were present in many individuals, most TCR sequences turned up only very rarely across donors. A later genetic analysis reported fewer N-insertions in productive TCRs among donors in an Asian-associated ancestry cluster than the approximately 700-donor mean. In a later analysis, HLA-associated TCR beta chains were found to be more clonally expanded and to have lower generation probabilities than equally common non-associated chains. The presence/absence analyses assumed that sequencing depth was roughly uniform across donors, and that assumption may not be true. A cluster of highly shared sequence variants was judged likely to represent a technical artifact of the sequencing pipeline. In a later analysis, TCR association rates were found to vary across HLA loci, with the most associated TCRs seen for DRB1 alleles and the fewest for HLA-C alleles.

This chain is built from TRBV5-8 and TRBJ2-5; 13 bases in between match TRBD2. This clonotype originated in a male donor in good health and CMV-seronegative. What was sequenced was PBMCs. CDR3 reads: CASSPRLAGGVRQETQYF. The sequence in DNA is TGTGCCAGCAGCCCTCGACTAGCGGGGGGTGTTCGGCAAGAGACCCAGTACTTC.